One sample yielded the 32 T cell receptor beta chains listed below, sequenced in a study of PD-1 blockade in classical Hodgkin lymphoma. Generated by immunoSEQ multiplex PCR, the TCRdb table keeps only in-frame clones and is missing some. The sample includes about 23,000 clones, about two thirds of them seen just once. Relapse was seen in all patients after autologous stem cell transplantation, and brentuximab vedotin exposure was variable. The source material was peripheral blood mononuclear cells (PBMCs), sampled at baseline. These receptors originate from a human donor with classical Hodgkin lymphoma.

This clone was detected only a few times. The J gene is TRBJ2-6, the V gene TRBV6-6; no definite D call. CDR3 length equals 12 residues. Germline V gene lookup returns CDR1 MNHNY and CDR2 SVGAGI (reference sequence). The germline V and J ends were trimmed by 4 bases and 2 bases, with 0 bases remaining between them. CDR3: CASSSGANVLTF. DNA of the CDR3: TGTGCCAGCAGTTCTGGGGCCAACGTCCTGACTTTC.

J is TRBJ1-2 and V is TRBV10-1; D uncertain. Germline CDR1 reads WNHNN; CDR2 reads SYGVQD (reference sequence). V lost 0 bases to trimming and J lost 8 bases, with 13 bases between them. The CDR3 runs to 14 residues. The chain's CDR3 is CASSESSTSGGYTF. In DNA form, the CDR3 reads TGCGCCAGCAGTGAGTCGTCCACATCTGGGGGCTACACCTTC.

This chain uses TRBV2 with TRBJ1-2; 12 bases align to TRBD1. The germline gives CDR1 SNHLY, CDR2 FYNNEI. J was trimmed by 7 bases and V by 8 bases; bases with no gene match: 14. The CDR3 consists of 16 residues. The CDR3 DNA reads as TGTGCCAGCCGAAAAATCCGGGACAGGGGGCCGGGTGGCTACACCTTC. This gives the protein CASRKIRDRGPGGYTF.

This clone is a singleton in its sample. The rearrangement joins TRBV7-9 to TRBJ2-1; maybe TRBD2 (6 bases). Trimming pared 5 bases from V and 4 bases from J, leaving 18 bases between. CDR3 size: 16 residues. CDR1 and CDR2 (germline): SEHNR, FQNEAQ (reference sequence). The CDR3 coding sequence is TGTGCCAGCAGCCCTCTCGGATTGGCGGGGTACAATGAGCAGTTCTTC. Translating it yields CASSPLGLAGYNEQFF.

V gene TRBV18 combines with J gene TRBJ1-2; 7 nucleotides agree with TRBD1. Germline trimming cut 2 bases from V and 7 bases from J; bases unmatched to any gene: 10. The CDR3 spans 15 residues. Germline V gene sequence: CDR1 KGHSH, CDR2 LQKENI. In DNA form, the CDR3 reads TGTGCCAGCTCACCATTGGCAGGGGGAATGGGTGGCTACACCTTC. It yields the protein CASSPLAGGMGGYTF.

This chain uses TRBV29-1 with TRBJ2-3; D is unresolved. Per germline, CDR1 SQVTM and CDR2 ANQGSEA. The CDR3 consists of 11 residues. V was pared by 6 bases and J by 0 bases, with 4 bases between. The CDR3 here is CSVRSTDTQYF. CDR3 bases: TGCAGCGTACGAAGCACAGATACGCAGTATTTT.

This chain joins TRBV19 and TRBJ1-3; no firm D call. The germline CDR1 and CDR2 sequences are LNHDA and SQIVND (reference sequence). The CDR3 runs to 15 residues. Trimming cost V 1 base and J 0 bases, with 7 bases left between them. This CDR3 reads CASSIVPGSGNTIYF. The CDR3 DNA follows: TGTGCCAGTAGTATAGTCCCGGGCTCTGGAAACACCATATATTTT.

J is TRBJ1-4 and V is TRBV14, with TRBD1 as a possible D gene (5 bases). The V end was cut by 0 bases, the J end by 12 bases, with 11 bases between. The germline V gene has CDR1 SGHDN and CDR2 FVKESK. This CDR3 has 13 residues. This CDR3 is CASSQELGTQLFF. The CDR3 DNA follows: TGTGCCAGCAGCCAAGAATTGGGGACTCAACTGTTTTTT.

The genes are TRBV19 and TRBJ2-1, with TRBD1 as a possible D gene (5 bases). Germline V lookup: CDR1 LNHDA, CDR2 SQIVND (reference sequence). The CDR3 is 14 amino acids. Trimming removed 7 bases from V and 5 bases from J, with 15 bases in between. CDR3 sequence: CASKPLGLDNEQFF. The CDR3 region has the DNA TGTGCCAGTAAGCCCCTGGGGCTTGACAATGAGCAGTTCTTC. Full variable domain (outside the CDR3, taken from reference TRBV19 and TRBJ2-1): DGGITQSPKYLFRKEGQNVTLSCEQNLNHDAMYWYRQDPGQGLRLIYYSQIVNDFQKGDIAEGYSVSREKKESFPLTVTSAQKNPTAFYLCASKPLGLDNEQFFGPGTRLTVL.

Comments on this clone: The sample carries other DNA sequences with the same CDR3. The chain is built from TRBV19 and TRBJ1-2; the D is unclear. Between the trimmed V and J ends, which lost 4 bases and 4 bases, there was a span of 13 bases. The CDR3 consists of 14 residues. Per germline, CDR1 LNHDA and CDR2 SQIVND (reference sequence). The CDR3 loop is CASSTLDGSYGYTF. CDR3 nucleotides: TGTGCCAGTAGTACCCTCGATGGGAGCTATGGCTACACCTTC. The whole variable domain, filled in from reference TRBV19 and TRBJ1-2, reads DGGITQSPKYLFRKEGQNVTLSCEQNLNHDAMYWYRQDPGQGLRLIYYSQIVNDFQKGDIAEGYSVSREKKESFPLTVTSAQKNPTAFYLCASSTLDGSYGYTFGSGTRLTVV.

The V gene is TRBV7-2, the J gene TRBJ1-2; D possibly corresponds to TRBD1 (6 bases). Trimming cost V 5 bases and J 8 bases, with 15 bases left between them. The germline CDR1 and CDR2 sequences are SGHTA and FQGNSA. The CDR3 is 13 amino acids. Here the CDR3 reads CASSLGQLRGYTF. CDR3 in DNA: TGTGCCAGCAGCCTAGGACAGCTTAGGGGCTACACCTTC.

This chain links TRBV5-6 with TRBJ1-5; perhaps TRBD1 as D (6 bases). This CDR3 region has 16 residues. From germline, CDR1 is SGHDT and CDR2 YYEEEE. Trimming left V 3 bases short and J 6 bases short, with 19 bases between. This CDR3 is CASSWLGAGESQPQHF. The CDR3 nucleotides read TGTGCCAGCAGCTGGCTCGGCGCAGGGGAAAGTCAGCCCCAGCATTTT.

This rearrangement joins TRBV28 to TRBJ2-7, with 9 bases matching TRBD1. The CDR3 length is 16 residues. From germline, CDR1 is MDHEN and CDR2 SYDVKM. V lost 3 bases to trimming and J lost 6 bases; unmatched junction nucleotides: 12. Here the CDR3 reads CASSLLSGTGNREQYF. The CDR3 DNA reads TGTGCCAGCAGTTTGTTATCCGGGACAGGGAACCGCGAGCAGTACTTC.

This clone is medium-sized within its sample. The chain uses TRBV14 and TRBJ2-1, with D uncertain. Trimming cost V 0 bases and J 2 bases, with 5 bases left between them. This CDR3 contains 14 residues. Germline CDR1 SGHDN, CDR2 FVKESK. The CDR3 DNA reads as TGTGCCAGCAGCCAAGATAGGACCTACAATGAGCAGTTCTTC. Protein: CASSQDRTYNEQFF.

This clone was detected a few times. This rearrangement joins TRBV28 to TRBJ1-3; possible D gene TRBD1, 5 bases. V lost 4 bases and J lost 0, with 16 bases in between. CDR1 is MDHEN, CDR2 SYDVKM, per germline. The CDR3 totals 17 residues. CDR3 sequence: CASSSSPGWVSGNTIYF. The CDR3 bases are TGTGCCAGCAGTTCCTCCCCAGGGTGGGTCTCTGGAAACACCATATATTTT.

In its sample, this clone ranks as medium-sized. V usage is TRBV6-5 and J usage is TRBJ1-2, with 7 bases that match TRBD1. Germline V gives CDR1 MNHEY, CDR2 SVGAGI. Germline trimming cut 8 bases from V and 0 bases from J; bases unmatched to any gene: 9. This CDR3 region has 15 residues. This CDR3 is CASGGTGTANYGYTF. For the CDR3, the DNA is TGTGCCAGCGGAGGGACCGGGACAGCTAACTATGGCTACACCTTC.

The chain joins TRBV5-5 to TRBJ2-7; 12 bases align to TRBD2. J lost 3 bases, V lost 4 bases, and 5 bases had no gene match. This CDR3 region has 15 residues. The V gene's germline CDR1 is SGHKS and CDR2 YYEKEE (reference sequence). The CDR3 is CASSQTSGSSYEQYF. In DNA form, the CDR3 reads TGTGCCAGCAGCCAGACTAGCGGGAGTAGCTACGAGCAGTACTTC.

A word on this clone: Other DNA sequences in the sample encode the same CDR3. The V gene is TRBV5-1, the J gene TRBJ2-2; D tentatively reads TRBD1 or TRBD2 (6 bases each). Germline CDR1 reads SGHRS; CDR2 reads YFSETQ. V lost 0 bases, J lost 0 bases, and 9 bases lay in between. CDR3 size: 16 residues. The CDR3 nucleotides read TGCGCCAGCAGCTTGGAGGGGGGCACGAACACCGGGGAGCTGTTTTTT. It yields the protein CASSLEGGTNTGELFF.

This clone was found a few times. J is TRBJ1-6 and V is TRBV7-2; 8 nucleotides agree with TRBD1. Germline V gene lookup returns CDR1 SGHTA and CDR2 FQGNSA. The CDR3 spans 15 residues. Unmatched junction bases numbered 7, after V lost 3 bases and J lost 9 bases. CDR3 residues: CASSFQGAGGSPLHF. CDR3 coding DNA: TGTGCCAGCAGCTTTCAGGGGGCTGGAGGTTCACCCCTCCACTTT.

The chain joins TRBV5-4 to TRBJ2-1; 9 bases fit TRBD2. This CDR3 is 14 amino acids long. CDR1 is SGHNT, CDR2 YYREEE, per germline (reference sequence). The junction had 2 bases not matched to a gene; V was cut back by 4 bases and J by 3 bases. CDR3 DNA sequence: TGTGCCAGCAGCCGTAGCGGGAGCTACAATGAGCAGTTCTTC. Translated: CASSRSGSYNEQFF.

The CDR3 sequence is CASSIGAVEKLFF. In nucleotides, the CDR3 is TGTGCCAGCAGTATCGGGGCTGTTGAAAAACTGTTTTTT. The rearrangement links TRBV6-5 to TRBJ1-4; a possible D gene is TRBD1 (5 bases). From germline, CDR1 is MNHEY and CDR2 SVGAGI. The V end lost 5 bases, the J end lost 7 bases, and 11 bases lay between the germline ends. The CDR3 extends over 13 amino acids.

This clone was found a few times. The rearrangement links TRBV5-1 to TRBJ1-5, with 8 bases that match TRBD1. The CDR3 has 14 residues. After removal of 5 bases from V and 6 bases from J, the junction contained 7 bases not matched to a gene. The germline CDR1 and CDR2 sequences are SGHRS and YFSETQ. The CDR3 region is CASSSSGGSQPQHF. The CDR3 nucleotides read TGCGCCAGCAGTTCTTCAGGGGGCAGTCAGCCCCAGCATTTT.

The chain joins TRBV12-5 to TRBJ2-6, with TRBD1 as a possible D gene (5 bases). Germline V lookup: CDR1 LGHNT, CDR2 FRNRAP. V lost 5 bases and J 5 bases, leaving 22 bases between the germline ends. The CDR3 runs to 18 residues. The CDR3 loop is CASGTEHAGQSRANVLTF. As DNA, the CDR3 is TGTGCTAGTGGTACGGAGCATGCAGGACAAAGTCGGGCCAACGTCCTGACTTTC.

This clone was observed a single time. The rearrangement joins TRBV9 to TRBJ1-1, with 11 bases matching TRBD1. J was trimmed by 1 base and V by 2 bases; bases with no gene match: 1. Germline CDR1 and CDR2: SGDLS and YYNGEE. This CDR3 is built from 15 residues. In DNA form, the CDR3 reads TGTGCCAGCAGCGTCGGGACAGGGGGGAACACTGAAGCTTTCTTT. As protein: CASSVGTGGNTEAFF.

The chain joins TRBV10-3 to TRBJ2-7; 8 bases line up with TRBD2. CDR1 ENHRY and CDR2 SYGVKD come from the germline V gene. V gave up 10 bases and J gave up 7 bases; unmatched junction bases: 12. This CDR3 has 13 residues. CDR3 in amino acids: CATRNLAGLEQYF. The CDR3 DNA follows: TGTGCCACGAGAAATCTAGCGGGTCTTGAGCAGTACTTC.

V usage is TRBV5-4 and J usage is TRBJ1-2; weak D call: TRBD1 (5 bases). Trimming took off 7 bases at V and 1 base at J, with 23 bases between the two ends. The CDR3 extends over 17 amino acids. Per the germline V gene, CDR1 is SGHNT and CDR2 is YYREEE (reference sequence). The CDR3 is CASRPLGAELRNYGYTF. The DNA for the CDR3 is TGTGCCAGCCGACCCCTCGGGGCAGAACTCCGTAACTATGGCTACACCTTC.

The CDR3 loop reads CANSDILAYNEQFF. The CDR3 bases are TGTGCCAACTCGGACATCCTCGCCTACAATGAGCAGTTCTTC. The rearrangement links TRBV6-1 to TRBJ2-1, with a tentative D call TRBD1 (5 bases). V was trimmed by 10 bases and J by 2 bases, leaving 15 bases between them. This CDR3 has 14 residues. Germline V gene data show CDR1 as MNHNS and CDR2 as SASEGT.

The chain combines TRBV9 with TRBJ2-5; D is unclear. This CDR3 spans 12 amino acids. Germline V gene sequence: CDR1 SGDLS, CDR2 YYNGEE. Deletions cut 0 bases from V and 5 bases from J, with 5 bases between. The CDR3: CASSVGYETQYF. The DNA of the CDR3 is TGTGCCAGCAGCGTAGGTTACGAGACCCAGTACTTC.

The rearrangement links TRBV28 to TRBJ1-6, with D tentatively TRBD1 (6 bases). Germline CDR1 MDHEN, CDR2 SYDVKM. The CDR3 covers 18 residues. V was cut by 1 base and J by 7 bases, with 20 bases left in between. CDR3 residues: CASSLLRGGLVGNSPLHF. In DNA, the CDR3 is TGTGCCAGCAGTTTATTAAGAGGGGGACTGGTTGGGAATTCACCCCTCCACTTT.

This clone ranks as medium-sized (0.01 to 0.1%). V gene TRBV19 combines with J gene TRBJ2-3, with D possibly matching TRBD1 (6 bases). Per the germline V gene, CDR1 is LNHDA and CDR2 is SQIVND (reference sequence). The CDR3 spans 14 residues. The V gene lost 7 bases and the J gene lost 4 bases, with 15 bases spanning the gap. The CDR3 DNA is TGTGCCAGTAAACTGGGACATGGACCAGATACGCAGTATTTT. Residues: CASKLGHGPDTQYF.

The chain combines TRBV19 with TRBJ1-5, with D perhaps TRBD1 (5 bases). The CDR3 is made up of 15 amino acids. Trimming took off 7 bases at V and 1 base at J, with 14 bases between the two ends. Germline V gene sequence: CDR1 LNHDA, CDR2 SQIVND (reference sequence). The CDR3 loop reads CASTQKTASNQPQHF. CDR3 DNA: TGTGCCAGTACCCAGAAGACAGCAAGCAATCAGCCCCAGCATTTT.

The chain links TRBV15 to TRBJ1-1, with D unclear. V lost 0 bases and J 12 bases, leaving 14 bases between the germline ends. CDR1 is LNHNV and CDR2 is YYDKDF in the germline V gene (reference sequence). The CDR3 is 13 amino acids. CDR3 coding DNA: TGTGCCACCAGCAGAGATTCTTTGTCCGGATCTTTCTTT. It is translated as CATSRDSLSGSFF.